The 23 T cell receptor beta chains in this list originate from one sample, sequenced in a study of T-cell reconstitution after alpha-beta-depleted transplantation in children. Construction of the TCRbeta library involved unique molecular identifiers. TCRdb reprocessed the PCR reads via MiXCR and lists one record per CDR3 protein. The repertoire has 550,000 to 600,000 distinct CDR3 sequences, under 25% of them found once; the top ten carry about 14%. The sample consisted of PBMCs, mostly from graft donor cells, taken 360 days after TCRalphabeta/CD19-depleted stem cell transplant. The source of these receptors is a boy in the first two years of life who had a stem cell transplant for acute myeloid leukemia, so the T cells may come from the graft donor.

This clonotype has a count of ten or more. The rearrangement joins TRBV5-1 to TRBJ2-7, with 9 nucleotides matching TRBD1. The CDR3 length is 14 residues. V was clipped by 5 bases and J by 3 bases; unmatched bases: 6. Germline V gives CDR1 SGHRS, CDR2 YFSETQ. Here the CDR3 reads CASSIGTGNYEQYV. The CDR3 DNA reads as TGCGCCAGCAGTATCGGGACAGGGAACTACGAGCAGTACGTC.

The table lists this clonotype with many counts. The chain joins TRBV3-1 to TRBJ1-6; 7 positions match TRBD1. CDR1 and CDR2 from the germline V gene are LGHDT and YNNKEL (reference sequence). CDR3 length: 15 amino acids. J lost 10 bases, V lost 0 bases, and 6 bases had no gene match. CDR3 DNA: TGTGCCAGCAGCCAAGACAGGGGGTGGGAGTCACCCCTCCACTTT. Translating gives CASSQDRGWESPLHF.

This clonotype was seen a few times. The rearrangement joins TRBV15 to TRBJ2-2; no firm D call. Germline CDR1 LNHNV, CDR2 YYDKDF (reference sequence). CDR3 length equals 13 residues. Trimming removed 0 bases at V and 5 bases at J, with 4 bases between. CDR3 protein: CATSRDFTGELFF. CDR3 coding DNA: TGTGCCACCAGCAGAGATTTTACCGGGGAGCTGTTTTTT.

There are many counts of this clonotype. For the CDR3, the DNA is TGTGCCAGCAGCGTCGTGGACCGTAGAACTGAAGCTTTCTTT. Protein: CASSVVDRRTEAFF. The V and J genes are TRBV9 and TRBJ1-1; D gene unclear. Germline lookup yields CDR1 SGDLS and CDR2 YYNGEE. V dropped 2 bases and J dropped 5 bases, with 13 bases sitting between them. The CDR3 runs to 14 residues.

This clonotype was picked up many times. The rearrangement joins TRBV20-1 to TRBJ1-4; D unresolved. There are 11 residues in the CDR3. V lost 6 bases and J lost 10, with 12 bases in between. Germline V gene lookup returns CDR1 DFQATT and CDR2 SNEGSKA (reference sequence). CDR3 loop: CSALSEGKLFF. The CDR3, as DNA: TGCAGTGCCCTTTCCGAAGGAAAACTGTTTTTT.

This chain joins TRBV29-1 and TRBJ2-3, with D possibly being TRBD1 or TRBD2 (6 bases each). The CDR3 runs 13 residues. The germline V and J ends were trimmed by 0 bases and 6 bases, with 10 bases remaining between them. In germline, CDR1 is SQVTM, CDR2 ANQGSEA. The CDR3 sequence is CSVEERGADTQYF. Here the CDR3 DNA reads TGCAGCGTTGAAGAAAGGGGGGCGGATACGCAGTATTTT.

The CDR3 nucleotides are TGTGCCAGCAGCCGAGGACAGGGAATCCCCTACGAGCAGTACGTC. It is translated as CASSRGQGIPYEQYV. V is TRBV4-2 and J is TRBJ2-7; 8 nucleotides agree with TRBD1. The germline V gene has CDR1 LGHNA and CDR2 YNFKEQ. The CDR3 runs to 15 residues. V lost 4 bases, J lost 2 bases, and 7 bases stayed unmatched.

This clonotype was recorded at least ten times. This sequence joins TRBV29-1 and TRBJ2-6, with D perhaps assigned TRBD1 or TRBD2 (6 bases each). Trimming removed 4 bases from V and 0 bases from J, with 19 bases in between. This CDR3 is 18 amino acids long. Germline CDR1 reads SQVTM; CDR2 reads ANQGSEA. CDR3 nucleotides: TGCAGCGTTGTACTGGGGGGCAGTCTCTTCTCTGGGGCCAACGTCCTGACTTTC. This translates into CSVVLGGSLFSGANVLTF.

CDR3 sequence: CASSQGYIAGVYEQFF. The CDR3 bases are TGTGCCAGCAGCCAAGGTTATATAGCGGGGGTGTATGAGCAGTTCTTC. V and J are TRBV3-1 and TRBJ2-1; TRBD2 matches at 9 bases. This CDR3 region has 16 residues. With V trimmed by 1 base and J by 8 bases, 9 bases remained unmatched. Germline CDR1 is LGHDT and CDR2 is YNNKEL (reference sequence).

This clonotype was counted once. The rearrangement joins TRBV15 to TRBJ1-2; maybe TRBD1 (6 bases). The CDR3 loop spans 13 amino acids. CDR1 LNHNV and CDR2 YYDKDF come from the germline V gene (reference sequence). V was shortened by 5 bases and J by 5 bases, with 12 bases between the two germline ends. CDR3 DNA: TGTGCCACCAGCGAGGGGGTTGAGTATGGCTACACCTTC. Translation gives CATSEGVEYGYTF.

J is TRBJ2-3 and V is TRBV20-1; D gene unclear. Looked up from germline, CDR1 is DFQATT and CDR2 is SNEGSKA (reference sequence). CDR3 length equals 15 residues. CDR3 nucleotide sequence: TGCAGCGGCGCTTTTCCAATCGGCGGCACAGATACGCAGTATTTT. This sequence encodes CSGAFPIGGTDTQYF.

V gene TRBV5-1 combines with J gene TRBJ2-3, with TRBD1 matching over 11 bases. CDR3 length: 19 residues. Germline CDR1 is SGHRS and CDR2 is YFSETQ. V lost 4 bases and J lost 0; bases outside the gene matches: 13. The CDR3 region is CASSLLTGTGGPSTDTQYF. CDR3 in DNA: TGCGCCAGCAGCCTCCTAACCGGGACAGGGGGACCTAGCACAGATACGCAGTATTTT.

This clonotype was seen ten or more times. CDR3: CASSSRGGATDTQYF. CDR3 nucleotides: TGTGCCAGCAGCTCCCGCGGGGGAGCCACAGATACGCAGTATTTT. The gene calls are TRBV9 and TRBJ2-3, with 7 bases that match TRBD2. Trimming cost V 4 bases and J 2 bases; bases outside gene matches: 7. This CDR3 spans 15 amino acids. From germline, CDR1 is SGDLS and CDR2 YYNGEE.

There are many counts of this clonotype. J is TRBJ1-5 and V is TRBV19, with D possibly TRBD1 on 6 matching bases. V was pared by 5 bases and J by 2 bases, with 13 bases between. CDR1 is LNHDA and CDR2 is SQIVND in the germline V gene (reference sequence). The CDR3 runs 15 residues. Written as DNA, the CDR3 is TGTGCCAGTAGTCAACAACAGGGACGCAATCAGCCCCAGCATTTT. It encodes CASSQQQGRNQPQHF.

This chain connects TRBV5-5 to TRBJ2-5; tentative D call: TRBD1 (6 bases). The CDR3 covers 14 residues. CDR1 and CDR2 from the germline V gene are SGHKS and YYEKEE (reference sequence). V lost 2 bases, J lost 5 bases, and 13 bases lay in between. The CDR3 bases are TGTGCCAGCAGCTTTACAGGGTCGGGGGAGACCCAGTACTTC. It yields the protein CASSFTGSGETQYF.

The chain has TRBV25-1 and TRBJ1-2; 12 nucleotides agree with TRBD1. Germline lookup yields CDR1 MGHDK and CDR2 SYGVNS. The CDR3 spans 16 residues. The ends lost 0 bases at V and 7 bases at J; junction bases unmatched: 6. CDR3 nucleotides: TGTGCCAGCAGTGAATATACGGGACAGGGGGCTGGTGGCTACACCTTC. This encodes CASSEYTGQGAGGYTF.

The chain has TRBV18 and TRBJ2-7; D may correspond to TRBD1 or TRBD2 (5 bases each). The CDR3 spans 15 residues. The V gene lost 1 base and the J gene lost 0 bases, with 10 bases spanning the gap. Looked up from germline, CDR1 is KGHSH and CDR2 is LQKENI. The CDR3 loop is CASSPRGRGSYEQYF. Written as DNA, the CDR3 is TGTGCCAGCTCACCACGGGGACGAGGCTCCTACGAGCAGTACTTC.

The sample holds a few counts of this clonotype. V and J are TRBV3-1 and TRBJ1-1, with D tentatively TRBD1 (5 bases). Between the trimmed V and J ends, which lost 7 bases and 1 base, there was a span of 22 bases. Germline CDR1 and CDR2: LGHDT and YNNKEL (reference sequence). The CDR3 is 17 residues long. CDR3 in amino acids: CASTSIVRHQGNTEAFF. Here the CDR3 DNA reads TGTGCCAGCACCTCTATAGTGAGGCACCAGGGGAACACTGAAGCTTTCTTT.

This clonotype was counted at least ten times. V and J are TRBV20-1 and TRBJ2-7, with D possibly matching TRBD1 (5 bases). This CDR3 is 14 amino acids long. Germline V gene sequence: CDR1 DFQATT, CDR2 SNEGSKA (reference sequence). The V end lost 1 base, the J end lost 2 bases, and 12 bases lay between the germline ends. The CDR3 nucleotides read TGCAGTGCTAGAGGTTTGCAGGGTACCTACGAGCAGTACGTC. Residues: CSARGLQGTYEQYV.

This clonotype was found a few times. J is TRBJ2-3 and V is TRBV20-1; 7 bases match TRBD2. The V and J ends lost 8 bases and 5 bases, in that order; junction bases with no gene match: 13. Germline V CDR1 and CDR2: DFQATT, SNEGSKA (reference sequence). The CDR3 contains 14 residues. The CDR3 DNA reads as TGCAGTCCGTTACACGGGGGGAAAATAGATACGCAGTATTTT. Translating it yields CSPLHGGKIDTQYF.

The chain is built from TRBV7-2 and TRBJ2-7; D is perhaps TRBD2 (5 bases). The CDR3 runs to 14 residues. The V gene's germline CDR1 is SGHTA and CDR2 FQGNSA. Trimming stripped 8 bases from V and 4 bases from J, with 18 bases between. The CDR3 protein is CASLWGAASYEQYF. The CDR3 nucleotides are TGTGCCAGCTTGTGGGGAGCGGCCTCTTACGAGCAGTACTTC.

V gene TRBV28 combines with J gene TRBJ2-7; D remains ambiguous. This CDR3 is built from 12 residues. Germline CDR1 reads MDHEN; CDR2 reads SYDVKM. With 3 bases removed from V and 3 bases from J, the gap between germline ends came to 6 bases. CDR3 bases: TGTGCCAGCAGTTTGGCCAGCTACGAGCAGTACGTC. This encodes CASSLASYEQYV.

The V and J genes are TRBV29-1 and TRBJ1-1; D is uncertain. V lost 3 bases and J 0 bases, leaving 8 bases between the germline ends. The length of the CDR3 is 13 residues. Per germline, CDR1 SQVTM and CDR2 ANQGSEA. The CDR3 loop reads CSVDRVLNTEAFF. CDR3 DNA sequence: TGCAGCGTTGACCGGGTCTTGAACACTGAAGCTTTCTTT.